What follows are 15 T cell receptor beta chains derived from one specimen sequenced in a study of blood T cell repertoires in COVID-19. The assay was immunoSEQ multiplex PCR, and TCRdb's table has in-frame clones only and misses some. The repertoire includes about 140,000 clones, about 84% of them detected once, and 1.5% to 2% sits in the top ten. Sequencing was performed on PBMCs or T cells enriched from blood (not recorded which). The receptors here all came from a woman younger than 30 who had been exposed to COVID-19.

The gene calls are TRBV24-1 and TRBJ2-7; TRBD1 might be the D (5 bases). V shed 2 bases and J shed 2 bases, with 9 bases lying between them. Germline V lookup: CDR1 KGHDR, CDR2 SFDVKD. The CDR3 loop spans 14 amino acids. CDR3 residues: CATSDSRVPYEQYF. CDR3 DNA: TGTGCCACCAGTGATTCCAGGGTCCCCTACGAGCAGTACTTC.

The chain uses TRBV30 and TRBJ1-6, with 9 bases aligning to TRBD1. The CDR3 contains 15 residues. V was pared by 0 bases and J by 9 bases, with 6 bases of the junction left unmatched. Germline CDR1 and CDR2: GTSNPN and SVGIG (reference sequence). CDR3 nucleotides: TGTGCCTGGAGTGTATTAGGGGACAGGGTTTCACCCCTCCACTTT. Amino acids: CAWSVLGDRVSPLHF.

This chain uses TRBV28 with TRBJ2-1; possibly TRBD1 for D (6 bases). The CDR3 is 16 amino acids. Germline loops: CDR1 MDHEN, CDR2 SYDVKM. V lost 5 bases to trimming and J lost 0 bases, with 14 bases between them. This chain's CDR3 is CASSPNRASSYNEQFF. In nucleotides, the CDR3 is TGTGCCAGCAGTCCGAACAGGGCGAGCTCCTACAATGAGCAGTTCTTC.

As for this clone: Different DNA sequences within this sample yield the same CDR3. This chain joins TRBV18 and TRBJ1-1, with TRBD1 identical over 9 bases. The CDR3 loop spans 14 amino acids. Looked up from germline, CDR1 is KGHSH and CDR2 is LQKENI. V gave up 3 bases and J gave up 1 base; unmatched junction bases: 0. In DNA form, the CDR3 reads TGTGCCAGCTCACCGACAGGGGGGAACACTGAAGCTTTCTTT. Translated: CASSPTGGNTEAFF.

This chain's CDR3 is CATSPRQGLDEKLFF. The DNA of the CDR3 is TGTGCCACCAGCCCACGACAGGGTCTGGATGAAAAACTGTTTTTT. V usage is TRBV15 and J usage is TRBJ1-4; 7 positions agree with TRBD1. Germline V lookup: CDR1 LNHNV, CDR2 YYDKDF (reference sequence). V lost 5 bases to trimming and J lost 6 bases; unmatched junction nucleotides: 9. This CDR3 is built from 15 residues.

The chain uses TRBV6-5 and TRBJ1-1; D gene unclear. Trimming left V 3 bases short and J 8 bases short, with 13 bases between. Looked up from germline, CDR1 is MNHEY and CDR2 is SVGAGI. The length of the CDR3 is 13 residues. In DNA, the CDR3 is TGTGCCAGCAGTTATCGATCGGTCTCGGAAGCTTTCTTT. Its translation: CASSYRSVSEAFF.

The chain has TRBV6-4 and TRBJ2-1; 12 bases are shared with TRBD2. Germline V gene sequence: CDR1 MRHNA, CDR2 SNTAGT. The CDR3 runs 16 residues. Trimming at V came to 2 bases and at J to 4 bases, leaving 3 bases not matched to a gene. The CDR3 DNA follows: TGTGCCAGCAGTGACGGACTAGCGGGAACTTACAATGAGCAGTTCTTC. This gives the protein CASSDGLAGTYNEQFF.

This chain uses TRBV6-5 with TRBJ1-1; the D gene is possibly TRBD1 (5 bases). Per germline, CDR1 MNHEY and CDR2 SVGAGI. Trimming stripped 6 bases from V and 0 bases from J, with 8 bases between. The CDR3 covers 13 residues. For the CDR3, the DNA is TGTGCCAGCAGAACAGGTATGAACACTGAAGCTTTCTTT. Its protein product is CASRTGMNTEAFF.

This clone was recorded a few times. This rearrangement joins TRBV30 to TRBJ1-2; the match to TRBD1 covers 7 bases. V lost 0 bases, J lost 6 bases, and 4 bases stayed unmatched. CDR3 length: 13 residues. Germline V gives CDR1 GTSNPN, CDR2 SVGIG (reference sequence). The CDR3 DNA reads as TGTGCCTGGAGTGTGGGACAGATTGATGGCTACACCTTC. Its protein is CAWSVGQIDGYTF.

The chain carries TRBV7-3 and TRBJ1-1; 11 bases are shared with TRBD1. Unmatched junction bases numbered 5, after V lost 4 bases and J lost 10 bases. The length of the CDR3 is 13 residues. In germline, CDR1 is SGHTA, CDR2 FQGTGA. The CDR3 DNA reads TGTGCCAGCAGCTCCGACGGGACAGGGGGAGCTTTCTTT. Protein: CASSSDGTGGAFF.

The chain couples TRBV6-5 to TRBJ1-1; D might be TRBD1 (6 bases). V shed 8 bases and J shed 10 bases, with 20 bases lying between them. CDR1 MNHEY and CDR2 SVGAGI come from the germline V gene. The CDR3 runs 13 residues. In nucleotides, the CDR3 is TGTGCCAGCGGGGTACAGGGTAAGGACGGAGCTTTCTTT. It yields the protein CASGVQGKDGAFF.

This chain uses TRBV23-1 with TRBJ2-5, with TRBD1 matching 7 bases. TRBV23-1 counts as an open reading frame of uncertain function. The CDR3 spans 13 residues. V lost 5 bases, J lost 10 bases, and 10 bases stayed unmatched. CDR3 nucleotide sequence: TGCGCCAGCAGTTCTAGCCCCAGGGACAGCCAGTACTTC. Protein: CASSSSPRDSQYF.

The chain combines TRBV29-1 with TRBJ2-2, with 7 bases fitting TRBD2. The germline V gene has CDR1 SQVTM and CDR2 ANQGSEA. Losses at the gene ends were 8 bases for V and 1 base for J; bases not matched to a gene: 10. The CDR3 is 15 amino acids. The CDR3: CSSSRASGNTGELFF. For the CDR3, the DNA is TGCAGCTCTTCGCGGGCTAGCGGGAACACCGGGGAGCTGTTTTTT.

The DNA of the CDR3 is TGTGCCAGTAGTATGGACAGGGGGCATAATTCACCCCTCCACTTT. Its translation is CASSMDRGHNSPLHF. The V gene is TRBV19, the J gene TRBJ1-6; 11 bases match TRBD1. The CDR3 runs to 15 residues. The trim removed 3 bases at V and 5 bases at J, leaving 0 bases unmatched. In germline, CDR1 is LNHDA, CDR2 SQIVND (reference sequence). Filled out from reference TRBV19 and TRBJ1-6, the complete variable domain reads DGGITQSPKYLFRKEGQNVTLSCEQNLNHDAMYWYRQDPGQGLRLIYYSQIVNDFQKGDIAEGYSVSREKKESFPLTVTSAQKNPTAFYLCASSMDRGHNSPLHFGNGTRLTVT.

Relative to its sample, this clone is medium-sized. The chain is built from TRBV2 and TRBJ1-5, with D unresolved. V gave up 2 bases and J gave up 2 bases, with 10 bases separating them. This CDR3 is built from 15 residues. Per germline, CDR1 SNHLY and CDR2 FYNNEI. The CDR3 sequence is CASSERPSGNQPQHF. For the CDR3, the DNA is TGTGCCAGCAGTGAACGTCCATCGGGCAATCAGCCCCAGCATTTT.